These T cell receptor beta chains were read from a single sample in a study of T cell responses to AZD1222 COVID-19 vaccine. The repertoire was sequenced with immunoSEQ multiplex PCR; TCRdb's copy has only in-frame clones and lacks some. The repertoire consists of 150,000 or so clones, with about 93% occurring once and the leading ten covering 7.5% to 9.5%. The sample consisted of peripheral blood, taken on day 0 of AZD1222 vaccination. These receptor sequences come from an adult in good health. Both conserved end residues are part of each CDR3. A D gene is named only where the DNA matches it firmly. Clone size is shown for a subset of rows, as once, few, many or a class of expanded clone.

10	once	-	TRBV27	TRBJ2-1	TGTGCCAGCACCTGGGGGTGGCAGTTCTTC	CASTWGWQFF
16	-	TRBD2	TRBV2	TRBJ2-5	TGTGCCAGCAGCACAGGAGCGGGGGGCCCTATTCGGACCCAGTACTTC	CASSTGAGGPIRTQYF
17	-	-	TRBV7-8	TRBJ1-3	TGTGCCAGCAGCTTAGAGCCGGGACGTAGCTCTGGAAACACCATATATTTT	CASSLEPGRSSGNTIYF
15	-	-	TRBV12-5	TRBJ1-2	TGTGCTAGTGGTTTGGTAAAGTACGGGCCCTATGGCTACACCTTC	CASGLVKYGPYGYTF
13	-	-	TRBV11-3	TRBJ1-2	TGTGCCAGCAGCTTACAGGGATCTAGTGGCTACACCTTC	CASSLQGSSGYTF
13	-	-	TRBV30	TRBJ1-2	TGTGCCTGGAGCACCTTAAGGACCTATGGCTACACCTTC	CAWSTLRTYGYTF
12	-	TRBD1	TRBV28	TRBJ1-2	TGTGCCAGCACCAAAACAGGGGACGGCTACACCTTC	CASTKTGDGYTF
13	-	TRBD1	TRBV3-1/TRBV3-2	TRBJ1-2	TGTGCCAGCAGCCTGGACAGGCGGGCTGGCTACACCTTC	CASSLDRRAGYTF
14	-	TRBD1	TRBV29-1	TRBJ1-3	TGCAGCGTCGTTACACAGGGGCTTGGAAACACCATATATTTT	CSVVTQGLGNTIYF
13	-	-	TRBV28	TRBJ1-6	TGTGCCAGCAGTTTATTGGGCCCTGAGGCCCTCCACTTT	CASSLLGPEALHF
14	-	-	TRBV10-3	TRBJ1-5	TGTGCCATCACTAAACAGGGTCACGGGCAGCCCCAGCATTTT	CAITKQGHGQPQHF
15	-	-	TRBV4-1	TRBJ2-7	TGCGCCAGCAGCCGGGATAGAGGGGCGTTCTACGAGCAGTACTTC	CASSRDRGAFYEQYF
15	-	-	TRBV6-2/TRBV6-3	TRBJ1-1	TGTGCCAGCAGTTACCTCCCTATGGGCAACACTGAAGCTTTCTTT	CASSYLPMGNTEAFF
12	-	-	TRBV5-6	TRBJ2-7	TGTGCCAGCAGCTTGGAAGCCTACGAGCAGTACTTC	CASSLEAYEQYF
13	-	-	TRBV11-1	TRBJ1-1	TGTGCCAGCAGCTTAGAGGGGGGCAGTGAAGCTTTCTTT	CASSLEGGSEAFF
12	-	-	TRBV7-2	TRBJ2-3	TGTGCCAGCGGTGTTCGGTTAGATACGCAGTATTTT	CASGVRLDTQYF
15	-	TRBD2	TRBV9	TRBJ2-1	TGTGCCAGCAGCACTCTAGCGGGGGCGCGCAATGAGCAGTTCTTC	CASSTLAGARNEQFF
17	-	TRBD1	TRBV7-9	TRBJ1-5	TGTGCCAGCAGCTTAGGGCCGCAGGGGGCTCTCAATCAGCCCCAGCATTTT	CASSLGPQGALNQPQHF
13	-	-	TRBV19	TRBJ2-2	TGTGCCAGTAGTCTCTTATCCGGCGGGGAGCTGTTTTTT	CASSLLSGGELFF
15	-	-	TRBV4-1	TRBJ1-3	TGCGCCAGCAGCCAAGCGGACGAATTCGTAAACACCATATATTTT	CASSQADEFVNTIYF
15	-	-	TRBV6-2/TRBV6-3	TRBJ1-5	TGTGCCAGCAGTTATGGGGGCTGGCGCAATCAGCCCCAGCATTTT	CASSYGGWRNQPQHF
14	-	TRBD1	TRBV7-2	TRBJ1-2	TGTGCCAGCAGCTTAGCGCCACAGGGGCAGGGCTACACCTTC	CASSLAPQGQGYTF
13	-	-	TRBV19	TRBJ2-7	TGTGCCAGTAGCCCGGAGGCGGACTACGAGCAGTACTTC	CASSPEADYEQYF
16	-	TRBD1	TRBV4-3	TRBJ1-2	TGCGCCAGCAGCCAAGACACGTCCGGGACAGTCCTAGGCTACACCTTC	CASSQDTSGTVLGYTF
13	-	-	TRBV7-2	TRBJ1-1	TGTGCCAGCAGCTTAGTCCGGGGGGGTGAAGCTTTCTTT	CASSLVRGGEAFF
14	-	-	TRBV2	TRBJ2-1	TGTGCCAGCAGTAAAGCCTCGCTCAACAATGAGCAGTTCTTC	CASSKASLNNEQFF
15	-	-	TRBV5-1	TRBJ2-2	TGCGCCAGCAGCTTGGCGGCAGGGAACACCGGGGAGCTGTTTTTT	CASSLAAGNTGELFF
14	-	-	TRBV28	TRBJ1-2	TGTGCCAGCAGTTTACCCCTACAGGGAAATGGCTACACCTTC	CASSLPLQGNGYTF
11	-	-	TRBV12-5	TRBJ1-6	TGTGCTAGTGGTCAAAATTCACCCCTCCACTTT	CASGQNSPLHF
12	-	-	TRBV2	TRBJ2-1	TGTGCCAGCAGTTCTGATAACAATGAGCAGTTCTTC	CASSSDNNEQFF
12	-	-	TRBV19	TRBJ1-3	TGTGCCAGTAGTGTACAGGGAAACACCATATATTTT	CASSVQGNTIYF
14	-	-	TRBV9	TRBJ1-1	TGTGCCAGCAGCAATACAGGGTTGAACACTGAAGCTTTCTTT	CASSNTGLNTEAFF
15	-	TRBD1	TRBV5-4	TRBJ2-1	TGTGCCAGCAGCTTGGAAGGGGGCGATCGAAATGAGCAGTTCTTC	CASSLEGGDRNEQFF
14	few	TRBD2	TRBV6-5	TRBJ2-7	TGTGCCAGCACCTCCGGGACTAGCGGGGGGAGGGAGTACTTC	CASTSGTSGGREYF
16	-	-	TRBV12-5	TRBJ1-1	TGTGCTAGTGGTTTGGTACTCGGGGGGGGAGACACTGAAGCTTTCTTT	CASGLVLGGGDTEAFF
18	-	-	TRBV4-1	TRBJ1-5	TGCGCCAGCAGCCAAGACGGTTTGAGATCTTATAGCAATCAGCCCCAGCATTTT	CASSQDGLRSYSNQPQHF
13	-	-	TRBV5-6	TRBJ1-3	TGTGCCAGCCGTCAGGAAGCTGGAAACACCATATATTTT	CASRQEAGNTIYF
17	-	-	TRBV3-1/TRBV3-2	TRBJ1-1	TGTGCCAGCAGCCAAGCCGGAGGGGGGGCCATGAACACTGAAGCTTTCTTT	CASSQAGGGAMNTEAFF
15	-	-	TRBV28	TRBJ1-6	TGTGCCAGCAGTATGGGACTAAAGGGTAACTCACCCCTCCACTTT	CASSMGLKGNSPLHF
13	-	-	TRBV18	TRBJ2-7	TGTGCCAGCTCAACCGATCGGGCGGGCGAGCAGTACTTC	CASSTDRAGEQYF
12	-	-	TRBV29-1	TRBJ1-4	TGCAGCGTTGGCACAGCAAATGAAAAACTGTTTTTT	CSVGTANEKLFF
14	-	-	TRBV6-2/TRBV6-3	TRBJ2-1	TGTGCCAGCAGTTACGTCACTAGCATCGATGAGCAGTTCTTC	CASSYVTSIDEQFF
17	few	-	TRBV5-6	TRBJ2-3	TGTGCCAGCAGCCAGACTGTAGGGGGAGTTGGCACAGATACGCAGTATTTT	CASSQTVGGVGTDTQYF